Presented here are 27 T cell receptor beta chains from one specimen sequenced in a study of blood T cell repertoires in COVID-19. Measured with immunoSEQ multiplex PCR; TCRdb has only the in-frame clones, and not every one. The repertoire includes 290,000 or so clones, roughly nine tenths of them detected once, and over 2% sits in the top ten. Sequencing was carried out using peripheral blood. The receptors here all came from a woman in her twenties or thirties with COVID-19, enrolled during active disease.

This clone was counted a few times. The chain links TRBV6-1 to TRBJ2-3; no definite D call. The CDR3 contains 13 residues. Germline V gene data show CDR1 as MNHNS and CDR2 as SASEGT. The V and J ends lost 0 bases and 3 bases respectively, with 4 bases between them. The CDR3 DNA is TGTGCCAGCAGTGAAGCAGAGACAGATACGCAGTATTTT. Translation gives CASSEAETDTQYF.

This clone was counted a few times. The J gene is TRBJ2-2, the V gene TRBV2; tentatively, D is TRBD1 (5 bases). Germline loops: CDR1 SNHLY, CDR2 FYNNEI. There are 17 residues in the CDR3. Trimming pared 7 bases from V and 0 bases from J, leaving 18 bases between. This CDR3 reads CASTDLLDNANTGELFF. CDR3 DNA: TGTGCCAGCACAGATTTGTTGGACAACGCGAACACCGGGGAGCTGTTTTTT. Supplemented by reference TRBV2 and TRBJ2-2, the full variable domain reads EPEVTQTPSHQVTQMGQEVILRCVPISNHLYFYWYRQILGQKVEFLVSFYNNEISEKSEIFDDQFSVERPDGSNFTLKIRSTKLEDSAMYFCASTDLLDNANTGELFFGEGSRLTVL.

The CDR3: CASSLSQGAVGAFF. The CDR3 nucleotides are TGTGCCAGCAGCTTAAGCCAGGGGGCGGTGGGAGCTTTCTTT. The gene calls are TRBV7-9 and TRBJ1-1; 8 bases are shared with TRBD1. Germline V gives CDR1 SEHNR, CDR2 FQNEAQ (reference sequence). Losses at the gene ends were 2 bases for V and 10 bases for J; bases not matched to a gene: 9. CDR3 size: 14 residues.

The V gene is TRBV5-8, the J gene TRBJ2-7; 10 bases line up with TRBD1. The CDR3 spans 15 residues. Germline assignment: CDR1 SGHTS and CDR2 YDEGEE. The J segment lost 6 bases and the V segment lost 0 bases, leaving 6 bases of the junction unmatched. DNA for the CDR3: TGTGCCAGCAGCTTGGACGGGACAGGGGTGAGCGAGCAGTACTTC. Amino acid sequence: CASSLDGTGVSEQYF.

Turning to this clone: Other DNA sequences in this sample translate to the same CDR3. This chain links TRBV7-9 with TRBJ2-7; D is perhaps TRBD1 (6 bases). This CDR3 has 14 residues. Per the germline V gene, CDR1 is SEHNR and CDR2 is FQNEAQ (reference sequence). V shed 4 bases and J shed 0 bases, with 10 bases lying between them. CDR3 residues: CASSSQGSSYEQYF. The CDR3 coding sequence is TGTGCCAGCAGCTCACAGGGTAGCTCCTACGAGCAGTACTTC. Together with reference TRBV7-9 and TRBJ2-7, the CDR3 gives the full variable domain: DTGVSQNPRHKITKRGQNVTFRCDPISEHNRLYWYRQTLGQGPEFLTYFQNEAQLEKSRLLSDRFSAERPKGSFSTLEIQRTEQGDSAMYLCASSSQGSSYEQYFGPGTRLTVT.

V and J are TRBV5-4 and TRBJ1-2, with D perhaps TRBD1 (5 bases). Trimming shortened V by 4 bases and J by 8 bases, and 12 bases separated the two germline ends. Per the germline V gene, CDR1 is SGHNT and CDR2 is YYREEE (reference sequence). The CDR3 length is 12 residues. CDR3 nucleotides: TGTGCCAGCAGCGAGATCGGGGGAGGCTACACCTTC. It codes for CASSEIGGGYTF.

The table lists this clone with a count of one. V usage is TRBV6-5 and J usage is TRBJ1-1; D possibly corresponds to TRBD1 (5 bases). Trimming took 7 bases from V and 0 from J, leaving 6 bases between them. Per the germline V gene, CDR1 is MNHEY and CDR2 is SVGAGI. This CDR3 is built from 12 residues. The CDR3 is CASKGLNTEAFF. CDR3 DNA: TGTGCCAGCAAGGGGTTGAACACTGAAGCTTTCTTT.

This chain joins TRBV5-5 and TRBJ2-7; 11 positions match TRBD1. This CDR3 is 19 amino acids long. V was pared by 0 bases and J by 4 bases, with 15 bases of the junction left unmatched. Germline values: CDR1 SGHKS, CDR2 YYEKEE (reference sequence). The CDR3 DNA sequence: TGTGCCAGCAGCTTGGTTGGGACAGGGGGTCTTATCTCGTTTTACGAGCAGTACTTC. Translated: CASSLVGTGGLISFYEQYF.

The chain recombines TRBV29-1 with TRBJ2-7, with D possibly being TRBD1 (6 bases). V was shortened by 4 bases and J by 4 bases, with 11 bases between the two germline ends. Germline CDR1 SQVTM, CDR2 ANQGSEA. The CDR3 length is 12 residues. CDR3 loop: CSVGQVDYEQYF. CDR3 DNA sequence: TGCAGCGTTGGACAGGTTGATTACGAGCAGTACTTC.

The V gene is TRBV7-9, the J gene TRBJ2-1; no reliable D call. This CDR3 contains 12 residues. Trimming shortened V by 4 bases and J by 4 bases, and 5 bases separated the two germline ends. Germline V lookup: CDR1 SEHNR, CDR2 FQNEAQ (reference sequence). The chain's CDR3 is CASSSLYNEQFF. CDR3 sequence (DNA): TGTGCCAGCAGCTCTCTTTACAATGAGCAGTTCTTC. Full variable domain (missing parts from reference TRBV7-9 and TRBJ2-1): DTGVSQNPRHKITKRGQNVTFRCDPISEHNRLYWYRQTLGQGPEFLTYFQNEAQLEKSRLLSDRFSAERPKGSFSTLEIQRTEQGDSAMYLCASSSLYNEQFFGPGTRLTVL.

This clone was recorded a few times. The chain couples TRBV14 to TRBJ2-1, with 13 positions matching TRBD2. Trimming took 1 base from V and 6 from J; bases not matched to a gene: 9. In germline, CDR1 is SGHDN, CDR2 FVKESK. The CDR3 totals 18 residues. CDR3: CASSQVGAGTSGINEQFF. In DNA, the CDR3 is TGTGCCAGCAGCCAAGTGGGGGCCGGGACTAGCGGGATCAATGAGCAGTTCTTC. Full variable domain (missing parts from reference TRBV14 and TRBJ2-1): EAGVTQFPSHSVIEKGQTVTLRCDPISGHDNLYWYRRVMGKEIKFLLHFVKESKQDESGMPNNRFLAERTGGTYSTLKVQPAELEDSGVYFCASSQVGAGTSGINEQFFGPGTRLTVL.

The J gene is TRBJ2-7, the V gene TRBV27, with 11 positions matching TRBD2. The germline V gene has CDR1 MNHEY and CDR2 SMNVEV (reference sequence). The CDR3 is 14 residues long. Trimming cost V 5 bases and J 3 bases; bases outside gene matches: 3. The CDR3 region is CASSPGTSGYEQYF. The CDR3 DNA reads as TGTGCCAGCAGTCCTGGGACTAGCGGCTACGAGCAGTACTTC.

CDR3 sequence (DNA): TGTGCCAGCAACGAAAGAGGGTGGGATCCTAAAGAGACCCAGTACTTC. Translated: CASNERGWDPKETQYF. The chain employs TRBV5-8 and TRBJ2-5, with D maybe TRBD2 (5 bases). Germline V gives CDR1 SGHTS, CDR2 YDEGEE. This CDR3 contains 16 residues. Trimming took 6 bases from V and 3 from J, leaving 21 bases between them.

The V and J genes are TRBV20-1 and TRBJ1-5; D perhaps matches TRBD1 (6 bases). Trimming pared 3 bases from V and 4 bases from J, leaving 13 bases between. The CDR3 covers 14 residues. CDR1 and CDR2 (germline): DFQATT, SNEGSKA (reference sequence). The CDR3 DNA reads as TGCAGTGCTAGTACAGGGAGGGGGAATCAGCCCCAGCATTTT. Amino acid sequence: CSASTGRGNQPQHF.

The chain has TRBV27 and TRBJ2-7; D might be TRBD2 (6 bases). The CDR3 sequence is 14 residues long. Germline V gene lookup returns CDR1 MNHEY and CDR2 SMNVEV (reference sequence). Trimming left V 5 bases short and J 2 bases short, with 13 bases between. The CDR3: CASSPRTNPYEQYF. The CDR3 DNA reads as TGTGCCAGCAGTCCAAGGACTAACCCCTACGAGCAGTACTTC.

The CDR3 region has the DNA TGCAGCGCCCAATCACAGGGGGCCCATGGCTACACCTTC. It translates to CSAQSQGAHGYTF. V is TRBV29-1 and J is TRBJ1-2; 9 positions match TRBD1. The germline V gene has CDR1 SQVTM and CDR2 ANQGSEA. Germline trimming cut 7 bases from V and 6 bases from J; bases unmatched to any gene: 9. This CDR3 has 13 amino acids.

The V call is TRBV7-2, the J call TRBJ1-1; D not certain. V was shortened by 5 bases and J by 0 bases, with 10 bases between the two germline ends. This CDR3 contains 14 residues. Germline CDR1 reads SGHTA; CDR2 reads FQGNSA. CDR3 coding DNA: TGTGCCAGCAGCCCTATACTGATGAACACTGAAGCTTTCTTT. Translating gives CASSPILMNTEAFF.

The DNA of the CDR3 is TGTGCCAGCAAGTCTGGCGGGATGGGCGAGACCCAGTACTTC. Translation gives CASKSGGMGETQYF. The chain uses TRBV6-5 and TRBJ2-5, with D perhaps matching TRBD2 (6 bases). V shed 7 bases and J shed 5 bases, with 17 bases lying between them. This CDR3 is built from 14 residues. Looked up from germline, CDR1 is MNHEY and CDR2 is SVGAGI.

The rearrangement uses TRBV6-5 and TRBJ2-7; 8 nucleotides line up with TRBD1. CDR3 length equals 13 residues. Germline V gives CDR1 MNHEY, CDR2 SVGAGI. Trimming cost V 6 bases and J 2 bases; bases outside gene matches: 3. The CDR3 region has the DNA TGTGCCAGCAGACGGGACAGGACCTACGAGCAGTACTTC. Protein: CASRRDRTYEQYF.

The chain recombines TRBV6-2 or TRBV6-3 with TRBJ1-5; no reliable D call. The V gene's germline CDR1 is MNHEY and CDR2 SVGEGT. This CDR3 contains 15 residues. Trimming cost V 5 bases and J 5 bases, with 16 bases left between them. The DNA of the CDR3 is TGTGCCAGCAGTACCCTTCGGGGATGGGATCAGCCCCAGCATTTT. Translating gives CASSTLRGWDQPQHF.

This clone has only one observation. This chain connects TRBV19 to TRBJ2-7, with 11 bases fitting TRBD2. Trimming removed 5 bases from V and 4 bases from J; junction bases left unmatched: 7. Germline V gene data show CDR1 as LNHDA and CDR2 as SQIVND (reference sequence). This CDR3 has 15 amino acids. The CDR3 bases are TGTGCCAGTAGTCTGCAACTAGCGGGAGATTACGAGCAGTACTTC. Protein product: CASSLQLAGDYEQYF.

The J gene is TRBJ2-1, the V gene TRBV1; TRBD2, the D gene given by the table, was not confirmed from the DNA. TRBV1 is a listed pseudogene. This CDR3 region has 14 residues. This chain's CDR3 is CTSSHTGDSNEQFF. CDR3 nucleotide sequence: TGCACCAGCAGCCATACCGGGGACTCCAATGAGCAGTTCTTC.

This chain uses TRBV2 with TRBJ1-6; D call uncertain. This CDR3 region has 16 residues. Between the trimmed V and J ends, which lost 4 bases and 0 bases, there was a span of 10 bases. The germline gives CDR1 SNHLY, CDR2 FYNNEI. CDR3 residues: CASSVTGSSYNSPLHF. The CDR3 DNA sequence: TGTGCCAGCAGTGTTACGGGGAGCTCCTATAATTCACCCCTCCACTTT.

The chain uses TRBV18 and TRBJ2-6; D remains unclear. CDR1 is KGHSH, CDR2 LQKENI, per germline. V was clipped by 2 bases and J by 2 bases, with 7 bases between them. The CDR3 contains 15 residues. CDR3 bases: TGTGCCAGCTCACCAAAATTCACTGGGGCCAACGTCCTGACTTTC. Protein product: CASSPKFTGANVLTF.

This sequence joins TRBV30 and TRBJ2-5; 12 positions match TRBD1. The CDR3 extends over 15 amino acids. The germline CDR1 and CDR2 sequences are GTSNPN and SVGIG (reference sequence). The V segment lost 1 base and the J segment 5 bases; nucleotides outside the gene matches: 5. The CDR3 coding sequence is TGTGCCTGGAGTGCCGGGACAGGGGGCGCCGAGACCCAGTACTTC. Protein: CAWSAGTGGAETQYF. The complete variable domain, with remaining parts taken from reference TRBV30 and TRBJ2-5, reads SQTIHQWPATLVQPVGSPLSLECTVEGTSNPNLYWYRQAAGRGLQLLFYSVGIGQISSEVPQNLSASRPQDRQFILSSKKLLLSDSGFYLCAWSAGTGGAETQYFGPGTRLLVL.

The CDR3 nucleotides are TGTGTAAGTCCCCCGAGAAAGCGTCCGTTTATCCCTTACGAGCAGTACTTC. Amino acid sequence: CVSPPRKRPFIPYEQYF. This chain uses TRBV12-2 with TRBJ2-7; the DNA was not used to check the table's D call, TRBD2. TRBV12-2 is listed as a pseudogene. The CDR3 runs 17 residues.

The chain employs TRBV7-2 and TRBJ2-2; TRBD2 matches at 8 bases. Germline lookup yields CDR1 SGHTA and CDR2 FQGNSA. The length of the CDR3 is 14 residues. V shed 5 bases and J 2 bases; nucleotides not matched to a gene: 1. The CDR3, as DNA: TGTGCCAGCAGCGCGGGGGGAAACACCGGGGAGCTGTTTTTT. Residues: CASSAGGNTGELFF.